This is a list of T cell receptor beta chains from one sample in a study of technical replicates of blood from a few donors. Assay used: immunoSEQ multiplex PCR; TCRdb lists only in-frame clones, some missing. The sample consists of roughly 93,000 clones, about 95% of them appearing once. The specimen sequenced was T cells isolated from PBMCs. Receptors were obtained from a human donor in good health. Both conserved end residues are part of each CDR3. D genes are given only for firm matches. A clone size is listed for some rows: how often the clone was seen (once, few, many), or a class if it is expanded.

v_call	d_call	clone_size	j_call	cdr3_aa	cdr3_nt
TRBV6-1	TRBD2	-	TRBJ2-7	CASAGLALYEQYF	TGTGCCAGCGCGGGACTAGCGCTATACGAGCAGTACTTC
TRBV4-2	TRBD1	-	TRBJ2-1	CASSPVTGTLGNEQFF	TGTGCCAGCAGCCCCGTGACAGGGACCCTTGGCAATGAGCAGTTCTTC
TRBV30	-	few	TRBJ1-5	CAWSAQGDQPQHF	TGTGCCTGGAGTGCGCAGGGCGATCAGCCCCAGCATTTT
TRBV5-1	TRBD2	-	TRBJ2-7	CASRTSGSLGDEQYF	TGCGCCAGCAGAACTAGCGGGAGTTTAGGGGACGAGCAGTACTTC
TRBV6-6	-	-	TRBJ1-5	CASSPQVNQPQHF	TGTGCCAGCAGTCCACAGGTCAATCAGCCCCAGCATTTT
TRBV18	TRBD2	-	TRBJ2-5	CASSPSGGETQYF	TGTGCCAGCTCACCTAGCGGGGGTGAGACCCAGTACTTC
TRBV28	TRBD2	-	TRBJ2-2	CASSFLLGLAGNTGELFF	TGTGCCAGCAGTTTTCTTTTGGGACTAGCGGGAAACACCGGGGAGCTGTTTTTT
TRBV6-1	TRBD2	-	TRBJ2-7	CASSLAGDRYEQYF	TGTGCCAGCAGTCTAGCGGGAGACCGGTACGAGCAGTACTTC
TRBV27	TRBD2	once	TRBJ2-7	CAARGLAGVEQYF	TGTGCCGCCCGGGGACTAGCGGGAGTCGAGCAGTACTTC
TRBV27	-	-	TRBJ1-2	CASTAAGGAGYTF	TGTGCCAGCACCGCCGCGGGGGGCGCAGGCTACACCTTC
TRBV30	-	-	TRBJ2-2	CAWSVYSSKLTGELFF	TGTGCCTGGAGTGTATACTCATCAAAACTTACCGGGGAGCTGTTTTTT
TRBV27	-	-	TRBJ2-7	CASSSWLDRRQYF	TGTGCCAGCAGTTCCTGGCTTGACAGGCGCCAGTACTTC
TRBV28	TRBD2	-	TRBJ2-7	CASSLWTSGDPYEQYF	TGTGCCAGCAGCCTATGGACTAGCGGGGATCCCTACGAGCAGTACTTC
TRBV18	-	-	TRBJ2-7	CASSLSTVYEQYF	TGTGCCAGCTCACTCTCGACAGTCTACGAGCAGTACTTC
TRBV27	TRBD2	-	TRBJ2-1	CASSETSGSSYNEQFF	TGTGCCAGCAGTGAGACGAGCGGGAGTTCCTACAATGAGCAGTTCTTC
TRBV27	-	-	TRBJ2-5	CASSLSHRGTQYF	TGTGCCAGCAGTTTAAGCCACCGGGGGACCCAGTACTTC
TRBV6-5	-	-	TRBJ2-5	CASSYSTGLQETQYF	TGTGCCAGCAGTTACTCCACGGGTCTCCAAGAGACCCAGTACTTC